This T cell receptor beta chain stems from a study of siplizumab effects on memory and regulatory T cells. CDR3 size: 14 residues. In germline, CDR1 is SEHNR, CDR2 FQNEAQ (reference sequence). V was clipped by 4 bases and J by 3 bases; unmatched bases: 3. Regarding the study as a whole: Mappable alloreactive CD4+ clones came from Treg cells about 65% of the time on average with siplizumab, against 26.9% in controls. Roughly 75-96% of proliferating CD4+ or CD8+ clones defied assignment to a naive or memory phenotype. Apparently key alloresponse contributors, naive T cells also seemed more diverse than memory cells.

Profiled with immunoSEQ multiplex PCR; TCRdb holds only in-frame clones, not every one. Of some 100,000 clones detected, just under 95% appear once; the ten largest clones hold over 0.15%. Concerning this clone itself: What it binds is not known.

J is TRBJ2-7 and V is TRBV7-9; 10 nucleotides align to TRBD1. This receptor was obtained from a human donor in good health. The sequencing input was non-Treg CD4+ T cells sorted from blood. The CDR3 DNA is TGTGCCAGCAGCTCTGGGACAGGGGACTACGAGCAGTACTTC. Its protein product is CASSSGTGDYEQYF.